This T cell receptor beta chain was found in a study of cytomegalovirus exposure and HLA in healthy donors. General study findings and limits: The CMV antigen specificity of three CMV-associated chains was confirmed through in vitro analysis.

The CDR3 contains 13 residues. V was clipped by 3 bases and J by 3 bases; unmatched bases: 1. Germline CDR1 and CDR2: KGHSH and LQKENI. Concerning this clone: Its antigen is not identified.

Clones were sequenced by immunoSEQ multiplex PCR, and TCRdb holds only the in-frame ones, with some missing. Altogether about 200,000 clones are present, 65% to 90% being singletons, with the ten largest covering under 15%. The receptor's source is a woman aged 30 to 39 in good health and CMV-seropositive. V gene TRBV18 combines with J gene TRBJ2-7; TRBD1 agrees at 8 bases. Sequencing was done on a sample of PBMCs. CDR3: CASSPGQDYEQYF. In DNA form, the CDR3 reads TGTGCCAGCTCACCGGGACAGGACTACGAGCAGTACTTC.